This T cell receptor beta chain comes out of a study of PD-L1 blockade in urothelial cancer. Study context: Patients had received 0 to 3 prior chemotherapy regimens.

Synthetic TCR analog templates were added to each PCR reaction. Measured with immunoSEQ multiplex PCR; TCRdb has only the in-frame clones, and not every one. The table shows tens of thousands of clones, with 75% to 95% occurring only once. The length of the CDR3 is 15 residues. The germline V gene encodes CDR1 WNHNN and CDR2 SYGVQD (reference sequence). The V gene end was trimmed by 9 bases and the J gene end by 1 base; junction bases not matched to a gene: 2. Indicated time point: peripheral blood 6 weeks after treatment start. There were between 1 and 8 samples from each patient, taken pretreatment and on-treatment.

The sequenced sample was PBMCs, obtained around atezolizumab (anti-PD-L1) treatment. J is TRBJ2-2 and V is TRBV10-1; 13 bases are shared with TRBD2. The clonotype comes from a man in his 70s with urothelial cancer. The CDR3 spells CASGTSGMNTGELFF. CDR3 DNA sequence: TGCGCCAGTGGGACTAGCGGGATGAACACCGGGGAGCTGTTTTTT.